This record looks at one T cell receptor beta chain sequence and its context. The record originates from a study of blood T cell repertoires in COVID-19. Study-level background: Acute and convalescent COVID-19 samples came from the United States, Italy and Spain. PBMCs, B-cell-depleted T cells, or T cells provided the cDNA or gDNA that made up the material.

Per the original data handling: Estimates of nucleated cell counts were drawn from the amplification of reference gene primers. Sequencing was performed with immunoSEQ multiplex PCR; in TCRdb, only in-frame clones are kept and a portion is missing. That table furnishes V, J and clone size, whereas the DNA furnished D and trimming. This sample has around 40,000 clones, with 80% to 90% found just once. Trimming took off 4 bases at V and 0 bases at J, with 11 bases between the two ends. Germline loops: CDR1 SGHDT, CDR2 YYEEEE. CDR3 length: 16 residues. This receptor was obtained from a man under 40 with active or convalescent COVID-19. The chain couples TRBV5-6 to TRBJ1-6; D may be TRBD1 (5 bases). Sequencing used peripheral blood. Written as DNA, the CDR3 is TGTGCCAGCAGCCAAGACAGCGTCTCCTATAATTCACCCCTCCACTTT. Residues: CASSQDSVSYNSPLHF.